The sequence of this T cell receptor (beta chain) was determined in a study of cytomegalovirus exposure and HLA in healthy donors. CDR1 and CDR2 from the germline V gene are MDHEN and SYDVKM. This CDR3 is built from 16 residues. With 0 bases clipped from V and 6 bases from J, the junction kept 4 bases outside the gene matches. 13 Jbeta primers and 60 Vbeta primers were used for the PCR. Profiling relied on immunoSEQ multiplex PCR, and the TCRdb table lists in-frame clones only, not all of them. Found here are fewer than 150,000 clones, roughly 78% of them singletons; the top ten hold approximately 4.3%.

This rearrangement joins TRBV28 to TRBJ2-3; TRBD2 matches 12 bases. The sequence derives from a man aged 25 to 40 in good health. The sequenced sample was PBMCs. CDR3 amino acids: CASSLWSSGRVDTQYF. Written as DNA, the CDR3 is TGTGCCAGCAGTTTATGGTCTAGCGGGAGGGTCGATACGCAGTATTTT. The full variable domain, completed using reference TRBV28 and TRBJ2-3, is DVKVTQSSRYLVKRTGEKVFLECVQDMDHENMFWYRQDPGLGLRLIYFSYDVKMKEKGDIPEGYSVSREKKERFSLILESASTNQTSMYLCASSLWSSGRVDTQYFGPGTRLTVL.